This T cell receptor beta chain was sequenced in a study of CD8+ T cells in alopecia areata. cDNA prepared by RNA extraction and subsequent reverse transcription served as the template for sequencing. Method: immunoSEQ multiplex PCR; TCRdb's copy keeps in-frame clones and lacks some. This sample yields approximately 280,000 clones, of which roughly 60% are seen a single time; more than 1.5% belongs to the top ten. The treatment was: oral pan-JAK inhibitor, 5-10 mg twice daily. With 0 bases clipped from V and 2 bases from J, the junction kept 9 bases outside the gene matches. The CDR3 runs to 17 residues. The germline CDR1 and CDR2 sequences are MGHRA and YSYEKL.

This sequence was found in a human donor with alopecia areata. This chain joins TRBV4-1 and TRBJ2-5, with TRBD1 matching over 7 bases. Specimen: CD4+ T cells sorted from blood, collected at week 24, from a patient treated with tofacitinib. CDR3: CASSQDGRAGGQETQYF. As DNA, the CDR3 is TGCGCCAGCAGCCAAGATGGACGGGCAGGGGGACAAGAGACCCAGTACTTC.